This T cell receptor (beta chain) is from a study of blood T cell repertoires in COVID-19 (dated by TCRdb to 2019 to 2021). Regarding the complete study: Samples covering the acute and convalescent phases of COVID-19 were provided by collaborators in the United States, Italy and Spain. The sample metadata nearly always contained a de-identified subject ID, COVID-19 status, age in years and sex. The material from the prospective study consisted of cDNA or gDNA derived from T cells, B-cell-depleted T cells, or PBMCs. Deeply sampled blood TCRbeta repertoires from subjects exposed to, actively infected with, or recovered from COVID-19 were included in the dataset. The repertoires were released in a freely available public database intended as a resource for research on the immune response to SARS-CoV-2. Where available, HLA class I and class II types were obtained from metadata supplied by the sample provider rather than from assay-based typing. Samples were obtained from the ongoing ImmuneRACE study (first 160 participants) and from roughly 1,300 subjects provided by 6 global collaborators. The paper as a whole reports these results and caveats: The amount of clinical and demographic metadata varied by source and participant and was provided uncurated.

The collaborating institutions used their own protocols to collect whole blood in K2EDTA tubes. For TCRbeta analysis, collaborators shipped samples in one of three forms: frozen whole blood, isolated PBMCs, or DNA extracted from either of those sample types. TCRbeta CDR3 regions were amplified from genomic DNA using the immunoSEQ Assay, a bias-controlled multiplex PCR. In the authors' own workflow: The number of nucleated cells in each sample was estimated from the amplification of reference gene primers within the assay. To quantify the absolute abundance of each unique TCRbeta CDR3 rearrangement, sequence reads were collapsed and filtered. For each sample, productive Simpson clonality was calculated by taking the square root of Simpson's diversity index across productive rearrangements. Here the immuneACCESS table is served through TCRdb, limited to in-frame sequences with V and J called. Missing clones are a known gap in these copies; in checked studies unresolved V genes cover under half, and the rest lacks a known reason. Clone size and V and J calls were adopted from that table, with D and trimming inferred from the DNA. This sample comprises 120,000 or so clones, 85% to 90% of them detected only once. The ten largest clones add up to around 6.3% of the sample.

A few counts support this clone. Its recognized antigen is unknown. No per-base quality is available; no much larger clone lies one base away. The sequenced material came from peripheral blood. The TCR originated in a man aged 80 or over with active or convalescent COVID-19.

The CDR3 region has the sequence CASSPWGVSGNTIYF. In nucleotide form, the sequence is TGTGCCAGCAGCCCCTGGGGGGTGTCGGGAAACACCATATATTTT. Rearrangement joined TRBV7-2 to TRBJ1-3, with TRBD1 perhaps the D gene, on 5 matching bases. The germline V gene yields SGHTA for CDR1 and FQGNSA for CDR2. V loses 5 bases, J loses 4 bases, and the germline ends lie 15 bases apart. The CDR3 spans 15 residues, from the cysteine through the phenylalanine. Only CDR3 DNA remains: 45 bases, in frame from the first base.